There are a few counts of the clone carrying this T cell receptor (beta chain). Its antigen is currently unknown. A junction end diverges from the germline sequence, so it may reflect a read error. The sample originates from a study of cytomegalovirus exposure and HLA in healthy donors. Study conclusions and caveats: Certain sequence variants were highly shared and formed a cluster, and this cluster was likely a sequencing artifact. V- and J-gene trimming in TCR beta was tied to a missense DCLRE1C variant by an analysis performed later. As was reported, the HLA-A and HLA-B alleles of most subjects were accurately predicted from TCR beta sequences.

Regarding donors, all were healthy bone marrow donors. PCR amplification relied on 60 Vbeta primers (plus 13 Jbeta primers). Clones were read by immunoSEQ multiplex PCR, and TCRdb kept only the in-frame ones, dropping some. The sample shows 90,000 to 110,000 clones, 77% of them seen only once. The CDR3 extends over 15 amino acids. In germline, CDR1 is MGHRA, CDR2 YSYEKL. The sample was PBMCs. This clonotype was obtained from a woman aged 40 to 50 in good health and CMV-seropositive. This chain joins TRBV4-1 and TRBJ2-6; unclear D gene. CDR3 sequence: CASSQDRDGANVLTF. The DNA of the CDR3 is TGTGCCAGCAGCCAAGATCGCGATGGGGCCAACGTCCTGACTTTC.